The rows below give T cell receptor beta chains drawn from one sample of a study of blood T cell repertoires in COVID-19. Sequencing was performed with immunoSEQ multiplex PCR; in TCRdb, only in-frame clones are kept and a portion is missing. The table shows more than 200,000 clones, with roughly 80% occurring only once. Material: peripheral blood. The receptor source for this set is a woman of 80 years or more with active or convalescent COVID-19. Each CDR3 is given with its conserved first and last residue. The D gene is left open where the match is weak. Size values are once, few and many counts, or a class for expanded clones, and some rows have none.

clone_size	v_call	d_call	j_call	cdr3_nt	cdr3_aa
.	TRBV27	.	TRBJ1-1	TGTGCCAGCAAGGGGGTGGTGAACACTGAAGCTTTCTTT	CASKGVVNTEAFF
.	TRBV29-1	.	TRBJ2-2	TGCAGCGCCACTTCCAGGGTAAACACCGGGGAGCTGTTTTTT	CSATSRVNTGELFF
.	TRBV2	TRBD1	TRBJ2-1	TGTGCCAGCAGTGATACAGGGGGCTACAGCTCCTACAATGAGCAGTTCTTC	CASSDTGGYSSYNEQFF
.	TRBV12-5	TRBD1	TRBJ1-1	TGTGCTAGTGGTTTGGTACAGACAGGGGACACTGAAGCTTTCTTT	CASGLVQTGDTEAFF
.	TRBV3-1/TRBV3-2	.	TRBJ2-5	TGTGCCAGCAGCCAATGGAGGGACCAAGAGACCCAGTACTTC	CASSQWRDQETQYF
.	TRBV6-5	.	TRBJ1-2	TGTGCCAGCAGTTCTCAGGGGACCTATGGCTACACCTTC	CASSSQGTYGYTF
.	TRBV27	.	TRBJ2-7	TGTGCCAGCAGTTCGCCCAGGGGCGAAGGACTCTACGAGCAGTACTTC	CASSSPRGEGLYEQYF
.	TRBV27	.	TRBJ2-3	TGTGCCAGCAGTTCCCCCGGACTCGGGGTCACAGATACGCAGTATTTT	CASSSPGLGVTDTQYF
.	TRBV3-1/TRBV3-2	.	TRBJ1-1	TGTGCCAGCAGCCAATACCAGGCGGGGGCTTTCTTT	CASSQYQAGAFF
.	TRBV19	TRBD2	TRBJ2-1	TGTGCCAGTAGGGACGGGAGGGCCTACAATGAGCAGTTCTTC	CASRDGRAYNEQFF
.	TRBV12-5	.	TRBJ1-3	TGTGCTAGTGGTTTGATCCCTAACAGGGACTCTGGAAACACCATATATTTT	CASGLIPNRDSGNTIYF
few	TRBV30	TRBD1	TRBJ1-3	TGTGCCTGGGGAAGGACAGGCTCTGGAAACACCATATATTTT	CAWGRTGSGNTIYF
.	TRBV5-1	TRBD2	TRBJ2-3	TGCGCCAGCAGCTTGGAGGGACTAGTTACGCAGTATTTT	CASSLEGLVTQYF
few	TRBV18	.	TRBJ1-1	TGTGCCAGCTCACCACCGCGGATTATGAACACTGAAGCTTTCTTT	CASSPPRIMNTEAFF
.	TRBV5-1	.	TRBJ1-6	TGCGCCAGCAGCTTGGAGGGGAATTCACCCCTCCACTTT	CASSLEGNSPLHF
.	TRBV7-2	.	TRBJ2-1	TGTGCCAGCAGCTCCAGCTCCTACAATGAGCAGTTCTTC	CASSSSSYNEQFF
few	TRBV27	.	TRBJ2-7	TGTGCCAGCAGTTTAACATTTTCGTCCTACGAGCAGTACTTC	CASSLTFSSYEQYF
.	TRBV3-1/TRBV3-2	.	TRBJ2-5	TGTGCCAGCAGCCTTCGGTACCAAGAGACCCAGTACTTC	CASSLRYQETQYF
.	TRBV7-9	TRBD1	TRBJ1-3	TGTGCCAGCAGCGGACAGGAGTTCCTCTCTGGAAACACCATATATTTT	CASSGQEFLSGNTIYF
.	TRBV30	.	TRBJ1-5	TGTGCCTGGAGTCCAACAGGGATCAATCAGCCCCAGCATTTT	CAWSPTGINQPQHF
.	TRBV28	TRBD1	TRBJ2-7	TGTGCCAGCTGGCTGGGGACAGGGGGCGGGGAGCAGTACTTC	CASWLGTGGGEQYF
.	TRBV19	.	TRBJ2-7	TGTGCCAGTAGCGTCGGGGGAGCGGCCTACGAGCAGTACTTC	CASSVGGAAYEQYF
.	TRBV18	TRBD1	TRBJ1-6	TGTGCCAGCTCACCGTCCCGGGACAGGGACTCACCCCTCCACTTT	CASSPSRDRDSPLHF
.	TRBV9	TRBD2	TRBJ2-5	TGTGCCAGCAGTCTCAGCGCGGGGGGGCGCGAGACCCAGTACTTC	CASSLSAGGRETQYF
.	TRBV18	.	TRBJ2-1	TGTGCCAGCTCACCGAACGGACTCTACAATGAGCAGTTCTTC	CASSPNGLYNEQFF
.	TRBV5-6	TRBD1	TRBJ2-7	TGTGCCAGCAGCTTAGACAGGGCCTACGAGCAGTACTTC	CASSLDRAYEQYF
.	TRBV19	TRBD1	TRBJ2-5	TGTGCCAGTAGCAGGGGGACAGTAAGAAAAGAGACCCAGTACTTC	CASSRGTVRKETQYF
.	TRBV6-2/TRBV6-3	TRBD1	TRBJ2-4	TGTGCCAGCAGTTACTCCCCGGGACAGGGGGCTTCAAACATTCAGTACTTC	CASSYSPGQGASNIQYF
once	TRBV18	.	TRBJ2-6	TGTGCCAGCTCACCCCGCGGGCCCAGCTCTGGGGCCAACGTCCTGACTTTC	CASSPRGPSSGANVLTF
few	TRBV7-2	.	TRBJ1-3	TGTGCCAGCAGCTTATATTGGACTTCTGGAAACACCATATATTTT	CASSLYWTSGNTIYF
.	TRBV27	TRBD1	TRBJ2-1	TGTGCCAGCAGTTTAAAGACAGGGAAGACCGGCCGGATCTATGAGCAGTTCTTC	CASSLKTGKTGRIYEQFF
.	TRBV30	.	TRBJ1-6	TGTGCCTGGGGGGTGGGAGCTCTCGACCTGTCGAATTCACCCCTCCACTTT	CAWGVGALDLSNSPLHF
.	TRBV28	.	TRBJ1-3	TGTGCCAGCAGTCCAGGGACTTTCGGAAACACCATATATTTT	CASSPGTFGNTIYF
.	TRBV2	.	TRBJ2-3	TGTGCCAGCAGTGAAACGCGCGGGGTCACAGATACGCAGTATTTT	CASSETRGVTDTQYF
few	TRBV25-1	.	TRBJ1-6	TGTGCCAGCAGTGAATATAACGGGGGAGATTCACCCCTCCACTTT	CASSEYNGGDSPLHF
.	TRBV10-1	TRBD2	TRBJ2-1	TGCGCCAGCAGTTCCCAACTAGCGGGGACCCCTAACAATGAGCAGTTCTTC	CASSSQLAGTPNNEQFF
many	TRBV19	TRBD2	TRBJ2-7	TGTGCCAGTAGTTCCCCGGGAGGGGGGTTCTACGAGCAGTACTTC	CASSSPGGGFYEQYF
.	TRBV3-1/TRBV3-2	.	TRBJ1-5	TGTGCCAGCAGCCAAGATCTCGGGAGCAATCAGCCCCAGCATTTT	CASSQDLGSNQPQHF
.	TRBV6-2/TRBV6-3	TRBD2	TRBJ2-7	TGTGCCAGCAGTCGTCTAGCGGGAGCCTACGAGCAGTACTTC	CASSRLAGAYEQYF
.	TRBV19	TRBD1	TRBJ1-2	TGTGCCAGTAGTATAGATCGACGGACAGGGGCTGGCTACACCTTC	CASSIDRRTGAGYTF
.	TRBV15	.	TRBJ2-7	TGTGCCACCAGCAGAAGGGGCCCTACGGGTGAGCAGTACTTC	CATSRRGPTGEQYF
.	TRBV5-1	TRBD1	TRBJ1-2	TGCGCCAGCAGCTCCGTTCCGGGACAGGGGCCCGGCGGCTACACCTTC	CASSSVPGQGPGGYTF
.	TRBV11-2	TRBD1	TRBJ2-3	TGTGCCAGCAGCTTAGCCCTAATCCGGGACAGAGAGTATTTT	CASSLALIRDREYF
.	TRBV5-1	.	TRBJ1-3	TGCGCCAGCAGGCCTAGCGTCAGCTCTGGAAACACCATATATTTT	CASRPSVSSGNTIYF
.	TRBV19	.	TRBJ1-2	TGTGCCAGTAGTCTCCCCCCGGGGGGCGGCTATGGCTACACCTTC	CASSLPPGGGYGYTF
.	TRBV12-5	.	TRBJ2-5	TGTGCTAGTGGTTTGGGACAGTGGGGTCCAAGAGAGACCCAGTACTTC	CASGLGQWGPRETQYF
.	TRBV4-1	.	TRBJ2-5	TGCGCCAGCAGCCAAGGAGTTGAGGGGACCCAGTACTTC	CASSQGVEGTQYF
.	TRBV2	.	TRBJ1-1	TGTGCCAGCAGTGAATTGGCGGGTTCCACTGAAGCTTTCTTT	CASSELAGSTEAFF
.	TRBV5-1	.	TRBJ1-6	TGCGCCAGCAGCCCGGGGAGCGGGAATTCACCCCTCCACTTT	CASSPGSGNSPLHF
.	TRBV2	TRBD1	TRBJ2-5	TGTGCCAGCAGTGGAGTGACAGGGAAAGAGACCCAGTACTTC	CASSGVTGKETQYF
.	TRBV2	TRBD1	TRBJ1-2	TGTGCCAGCAACGGACAGGGGGGCTATGGCTACACCTTC	CASNGQGGYGYTF
.	TRBV5-1	TRBD2	TRBJ2-5	TGCGCCAGCAGCTTGACTAGCGGGGTGCTCGGGGAGACCCAGTACTTC	CASSLTSGVLGETQYF
.	TRBV18	.	TRBJ2-2	TGTGCCAGCTCACCAGTTCGCGGGGCGAACACCGGGGAGCTGTTTTTT	CASSPVRGANTGELFF
.	TRBV3-1/TRBV3-2	TRBD1	TRBJ1-2	TGTGCCAGCAGCCAACTACAGGGGGCGTCTGGCTACACCTTC	CASSQLQGASGYTF
.	TRBV19	TRBD1	TRBJ1-2	TGTGCCAGCTGGACAGGGGGCCGGTTAGATGCTGGCTACACCTTC	CASWTGGRLDAGYTF